This entry features one T cell receptor beta chain sequence. Its antigen is still unknown. These data originate in a study of T cell responses to AZD1222 COVID-19 vaccine. The table came from immunoSEQ multiplex PCR; TCRdb's copy has only in-frame clones and leaves some out. This sample yields roughly 120,000 clones, of which roughly 90% are seen a single time; roughly 7% belongs to the top ten. V dropped 0 bases and J dropped 2 bases, with 15 bases sitting between them. CDR3 length: 18 amino acids. Germline CDR1 reads SGDLS; CDR2 reads YYNGEE. Study outcomes and limitations: Only 6 or 7 individuals given AZD1222 were seropositive at baseline. Spike was spanned by vaccine-associated CD4 TCRs, with dominance at 160-218 and 743-854. Females made up more of the donors, who were largely white British, and clonal diversity may have come out too low. Recipients of two AZD1222 doses showed rising Spike-specific TCR breadth and depth.

This material consisted of peripheral blood, taken 28 days after the second AZD1222 dose. The sequence derives from an adult who received the AZD1222 COVID-19 vaccine. The chain joins TRBV9 to TRBJ2-6, with D perhaps given as TRBD1 or TRBD2 (5 bases each). CDR3 nucleotides: TGTGCCAGCAGCGTAGGGGCAAGGCAGGGAGCTGGGGCCAACGTCCTGACTTTC. Its protein product is CASSVGARQGAGANVLTF.